This T cell receptor beta chain was identified during a study of blood T cells in healthy people across ages (dated by TCRdb to 2015 to 2017). For context, the study as a whole: In model experiments, roughly one uniquely barcoded TCR beta cDNA molecule per two T cells was captured by template switching. Using deep sequencing normalized with unique cDNA molecular identifiers, the study measured how TCR beta repertoire diversity changes with age. Four age groups were formed from the donors: young (average approximately 15 years), middle-aged (approximately 39), aged (around 68) and long-lived (around 82). To avoid experimental bias, donors of different ages were spread randomly across the sequencing lanes. The study analyzed two additional independent replicas of 1 million unique cDNA reads from the same blood draw for two donors, one aged 18 to 30 and one aged 80 or older.

A word on this clonotype: Its antigen is unknown. Base-call qualities are not available, and no considerably larger clone is one nucleotide away.

Systemically healthy Caucasian individuals from Russia, around 38 in total and aged about 6 to 95 years, were included as donors. Each donor gave roughly 11 milliliters of peripheral blood, drawn into EDTA-treated Vacutainer tubes. Ficoll-Paque density-gradient centrifugation was used to isolate PBMCs, with at least 6 million obtained per sample. Trizol reagent was used to extract total RNA from the PBMCs, yielding at least 5 micrograms per sample. Naive CD45RAhigh/CD27high T cell percentages were measured by flow cytometry on a PBMC aliquot from every donor. Library preparation was by 5' RACE. These reads were obtained on an Illumina HiSeq 2500. A second PCR of roughly 6 to 12 cycles was performed with a sample-barcoded 5' primer and a J-beta primer mix. Each TCR beta cDNA molecule received a unique molecular identifier from a template-switch 5' adaptor carrying 12 random nucleotides. At least 2.5 million CDR3-containing paired-end reads were obtained from each sample. First-strand cDNA was synthesized from all RNA with the Mint cDNA synthesis kit, primed by a TRBC-specific oligonucleotide. Following uracil-DNA glycosylase treatment, all cDNA underwent a first 18-cycle PCR with the universal primers M1SS and BC2_uni_R. The study's own analysis went as follows. For normalization, 1 million high-quality reads were randomly selected from each sample, with every read carrying a distinct molecular identifier. Instead of being binned into consensus sequences, reads that shared molecular identifiers were thrown out. MiTCR, with a Q25 quality threshold and the strictest error-elimination algorithm, was used for CDR3 identification, clonotype clustering and error correction. A nonparametric unseen species model with Euler transformation was used to estimate a lower bound on total TCR beta diversity. TCRdb reworked the public reads: Q25 trimming with fastp, MiXCR clone assembly, productive beta chains retained. CDR3 protein sequences are deduplicated, and each keeps its most common genes and DNA. TCRdb, rather than the study authors, made the V and J calls. Present in this sample are around 1.7 million distinct CDR3 sequences, approximately 30% of which were seen just once. The leading ten clones occupy 7.7% of the sample.

At the junction V is shortened by 3 bases and J by 5 bases, with 16 bases in between. The CDR3 runs 15 residues from the cysteine to the phenylalanine. The sequence is cut down to CDR3 DNA, 45 bases in frame from base 1. Study-wide findings and limitations: A strong correlation was found between observed TCR beta diversity and the percentage of naive T cells measured by flow cytometry. Compared with the aged group, the long-lived group had more naive CD4+ T cells, fewer expanded clones and increased TCR diversity, a pattern suggesting age selection. As age increased, observed TCR beta diversity per million T cells dropped in a roughly linear way, and a significant reduction was already evident by age about 40. Estimates of total diversity based on one million sequenced T cells were regarded as lower bounds and as underestimates. Because the CMV infection status of the donors was unknown, age-related changes in expanded clonotypes may potentially have been confounded. Because profiling used bulk unsorted PBMCs, naive and antigen-experienced compartments could not be compared conclusively.

What was sequenced was blood. The chain is assembled from TRBV12-3 or TRBV12-4 and TRBJ2-5, with no confident D gene call. The sequence derives from a woman younger than 45 in good health. The CDR3 corresponds to CASSFGLARKETQYF. The base sequence is TGTGCCAGCAGTTTTGGGCTGGCCCGGAAGGAGACCCAGTACTTC.